These 21 T cell receptor beta chains were sequenced from one sample in a study of T cells in Graves' hyperthyroidism and ophthalmopathy. The TCR beta CDR3 regions underwent amplification using RNA transcripts as the source. When the TCR CDR3 underwent first-round RT-PCR, the HTBI primer set was used. TCRdb re-called the multiplex PCR reads with MiXCR, one entry per CDR3 protein. The sample shows hundreds of thousands of distinct CDR3 sequences, roughly 14% of them seen only once. Material: blood. Receptors originate from a woman in her thirties or forties with Graves' ophthalmopathy.

This clonotype was seen only a few times. The chain has TRBV7-2 and TRBJ1-3; maybe TRBD1 (6 bases). Between the trimmed V and J ends, which lost 7 bases and 6 bases, there was a span of 16 bases. Germline V gene sequence: CDR1 SGHTA, CDR2 FQGNSA. The CDR3 contains 14 residues. The CDR3 is CASILGGQENTIYF. As DNA, the CDR3 is TGTGCCAGCATCCTAGGGGGTCAGGAAAACACCATATATTTT. Drawing the rest from reference TRBV7-2 and TRBJ1-3, the complete variable domain is GAGVSQSPSNKVTEKGKDVELRCDPISGHTALYWYRQSLGQGLEFLIYFQGNSAPDKSGLPSDRFSAERTGGSVSTLTIQRTQQEDSAVYLCASILGGQENTIYFGEGSWLTVV.

In this sample, this clonotype turned up many times. V usage is TRBV10-3 and J usage is TRBJ1-2; D gene uncertain. Trimming removed 2 bases from V and 0 bases from J, with 4 bases in between. The CDR3 runs 13 residues. Germline V CDR1 and CDR2: ENHRY, SYGVKD. Written as DNA, the CDR3 is TGTGCCATCAGTGAGGGGGCTAACTATGGCTACACCTTC. This gives the protein CAISEGANYGYTF.

This chain links TRBV5-1 with TRBJ2-2; 11 nucleotides line up with TRBD2. CDR1 is SGHRS and CDR2 is YFSETQ in the germline V gene. J gave up 3 bases and V 6 bases, and 7 bases lay outside the gene matches. CDR3 length: 16 residues. The CDR3 nucleotides read TGCGCCAGCACCCGAATGACTAGCGGGGACACCGGGGAGCTGTTTTTT. Its protein is CASTRMTSGDTGELFF.

The gene calls are TRBV6-1 and TRBJ2-2, with 8 bases lining up with TRBD2. The CDR3 consists of 15 residues. J was trimmed by 4 bases and V by 2 bases; bases with no gene match: 3. Germline CDR1 and CDR2: MNHNS and SASEGT. The CDR3 reads CASSEPAGVTGELFF. In nucleotides, the CDR3 is TGTGCCAGCAGTGAACCAGCGGGAGTCACCGGGGAGCTGTTTTTT.

This clonotype has a count of ten or more. The V gene is TRBV20-1, the J gene TRBJ2-7, with TRBD2 matching over 14 bases. CDR3 length: 15 amino acids. CDR1 DFQATT and CDR2 SNEGSKA come from the germline V gene (reference sequence). The junction had 6 bases not matched to a gene; V was cut back by 5 bases and J by 3 bases. The CDR3 reads CSASQGTSGSYEQYF. CDR3 in DNA: TGCAGTGCTTCACAAGGGACTAGCGGGAGCTACGAGCAGTACTTC.

This clonotype occurred many times. The chain recombines TRBV19 with TRBJ2-5; 13 nucleotides line up with TRBD2. This CDR3 has 17 amino acids. With 0 bases clipped from V and 4 bases from J, the junction kept 5 bases outside the gene matches. CDR1 is LNHDA and CDR2 is SQIVND in the germline V gene (reference sequence). CDR3 protein: CASSIDRRLAGGETQYF. Here the CDR3 DNA reads TGTGCCAGTAGTATAGATCGCCGACTAGCGGGAGGAGAGACCCAGTACTTC. Drawing the rest from reference TRBV19 and TRBJ2-5, the complete variable domain is DGGITQSPKYLFRKEGQNVTLSCEQNLNHDAMYWYRQDPGQGLRLIYYSQIVNDFQKGDIAEGYSVSREKKESFPLTVTSAQKNPTAFYLCASSIDRRLAGGETQYFGPGTRLLVL.

This clonotype has ten or more counts. This chain joins TRBV7-2 and TRBJ2-7, with 7 bases matching TRBD2. CDR3 length: 14 residues. Trimming took 4 bases from V and 3 from J; bases not matched to a gene: 6. In germline, CDR1 is SGHTA, CDR2 FQGNSA. In DNA form, the CDR3 reads TGTGCCAGCAGCTCCCCGGCGGGAGACTACGAGCAGTACTTC. Protein product: CASSSPAGDYEQYF.

Many counts were recorded for this clonotype. V and J are TRBV24-1 and TRBJ2-5; a weak D match, TRBD1 (5 bases). The germline V gene encodes CDR1 KGHDR and CDR2 SFDVKD. The V gene lost 0 bases and the J gene lost 5 bases, with 12 bases spanning the gap. The CDR3 is made up of 15 amino acids. CDR3 sequence reads: CATSDLRGTSETQYF. The CDR3 bases are TGTGCCACCAGTGATTTGAGGGGTACCTCGGAGACCCAGTACTTC.

This clonotype has at least ten counts. The chain combines TRBV6-2 or TRBV6-3 with TRBJ1-1; weak D call: TRBD1 (6 bases). The CDR3 has 13 amino acids. Germline V gene lookup returns CDR1 MNHEY and CDR2 SVGEGT. V was shortened by 6 bases and J by 5 bases, with 13 bases between the two germline ends. CDR3 region: CASRTQGQTEAFF. CDR3 in DNA: TGTGCCAGCAGAACTCAGGGGCAGACTGAAGCTTTCTTT.

This clonotype was detected ten times or more. The V gene is TRBV28, the J gene TRBJ2-7, with D perhaps matching TRBD1 or TRBD2 (5 bases each). V dropped 6 bases and J dropped 2 bases, with 14 bases sitting between them. The germline V gene encodes CDR1 MDHEN and CDR2 SYDVKM. The CDR3 totals 14 residues. The CDR3 region is CASSLPGPTYEQYF. As DNA, the CDR3 is TGTGCCAGCAGCCTCCCGGGGCCAACCTACGAGCAGTACTTC.

This clonotype was counted many times. The chain joins TRBV7-2 to TRBJ2-2, with a weak D call TRBD1 (6 bases). V lost 2 bases, J lost 1 base, and 8 bases lay in between. The CDR3 spans 15 residues. Germline CDR1 is SGHTA and CDR2 is FQGNSA. The DNA of the CDR3 is TGTGCCAGCAGCTTACAGACAGGGAACACCGGGGAGCTGTTTTTT. Protein sequence: CASSLQTGNTGELFF. The full variable domain, rest sourced from reference TRBV7-2 and TRBJ2-2, is GAGVSQSPSNKVTEKGKDVELRCDPISGHTALYWYRQSLGQGLEFLIYFQGNSAPDKSGLPSDRFSAERTGGSVSTLTIQRTQQEDSAVYLCASSLQTGNTGELFFGEGSRLTVL.

This clonotype came up many times. J is TRBJ2-2 and V is TRBV27; D is ambiguous. The CDR3 sequence is 13 residues long. Trimming removed 7 bases from V and 4 bases from J, with 10 bases in between. CDR1 is MNHEY, CDR2 SMNVEV, per germline (reference sequence). The CDR3 is CASIRRSTGELFF. CDR3 coding DNA: TGTGCCAGCATCCGGAGAAGCACCGGGGAGCTGTTTTTT.

The chain has TRBV28 and TRBJ2-7; 7 positions match TRBD2. CDR1 is MDHEN and CDR2 is SYDVKM in the germline V gene. The CDR3 loop spans 15 amino acids. With 5 bases clipped from V and 3 bases from J, the junction kept 10 bases outside the gene matches. For the CDR3, the DNA is TGTGCCAGCAGTACAAGCGGGGACCCCTACTACGAGCAGTACTTC. Its protein is CASSTSGDPYYEQYF.

This clonotype was recorded at least ten times. The rearrangement links TRBV20-1 to TRBJ2-5; D is unclear. Germline V lookup: CDR1 DFQATT, CDR2 SNEGSKA (reference sequence). V lost 0 bases, J lost 3 bases, and 5 bases lay in between. The CDR3 totals 12 residues. DNA of the CDR3: TGCAGTGCTAGAGATCCCAAAGAGACCCAGTACTTC. Amino acids: CSARDPKETQYF.

This clonotype was seen a handful of times. The chain is built from TRBV20-1 and TRBJ2-7, with 10 bases that match TRBD2. Trimming took 2 bases from V and 2 from J; bases not matched to a gene: 12. In germline, CDR1 is DFQATT, CDR2 SNEGSKA (reference sequence). The CDR3 is 17 amino acids. In DNA form, the CDR3 reads TGCAGTGCTAGAAGCGCTAGCGGGAGTAAGACGGCCTACGAGCAGTACTTC. Amino acid sequence: CSARSASGSKTAYEQYF.

The CDR3 DNA sequence: TGCAGCGTCCAGGCGGGACTAGCGGGAGGGTTTCAGTACTTC. Residues: CSVQAGLAGGFQYF. The gene calls are TRBV29-1 and TRBJ2-4, with 16 bases lining up with TRBD2. CDR3 length: 14 amino acids. The germline V gene has CDR1 SQVTM and CDR2 ANQGSEA. Germline trimming cut 6 bases from V and 11 bases from J; bases unmatched to any gene: 7.

This clonotype appeared many times. The V call is TRBV7-2, the J call TRBJ2-4; D not certain. The germline V gene encodes CDR1 SGHTA and CDR2 FQGNSA. Trimming cost V 2 bases and J 5 bases, with 4 bases left between them. The CDR3 is made up of 12 amino acids. This chain's CDR3 is CASSLSENIQYF. In DNA form, the CDR3 reads TGTGCCAGCAGCTTATCCGAAAACATTCAGTACTTC.

This chain links TRBV27 with TRBJ2-7; TRBD2 matches at 8 bases. Trimming removed 5 bases from V and 3 bases from J; junction bases left unmatched: 12. Germline V gene data show CDR1 as MNHEY and CDR2 as SMNVEV (reference sequence). CDR3 size: 16 residues. The CDR3 sequence: CASSPSGTSSFYEQYF. The CDR3 nucleotides are TGTGCCAGCAGTCCCTCCGGGACTAGTAGTTTCTACGAGCAGTACTTC.

This clonotype has at least ten counts. The chain carries TRBV29-1 and TRBJ1-1; tentatively, D is TRBD1 (5 bases). Trimming pared 5 bases from V and 5 bases from J, leaving 12 bases between. There are 12 residues in the CDR3. Germline V gene lookup returns CDR1 SQVTM and CDR2 ANQGSEA. CDR3 coding DNA: TGCAGCGTTCCCTCGGCAGGGACTGAAGCTTTCTTT. This codes for CSVPSAGTEAFF.

The chain has TRBV19 and TRBJ2-7; tentative D call: TRBD2 (6 bases). Germline V gene sequence: CDR1 LNHDA, CDR2 SQIVND (reference sequence). The CDR3 consists of 13 residues. V was trimmed by 4 bases and J by 7 bases, leaving 14 bases between them. CDR3 coding DNA: TGTGCCAGTAGTACCTCGGGACTTCAGGAGCAGTACTTC. Its protein product is CASSTSGLQEQYF.

This clonotype was observed at least ten times. The V and J genes are TRBV7-2 and TRBJ2-1; D unresolved. Per the germline V gene, CDR1 is SGHTA and CDR2 is FQGNSA. V was pared by 5 bases and J by 4 bases, with 6 bases between. This CDR3 has 12 residues. The CDR3: CASSPRYNEQFF. In nucleotides, the CDR3 is TGTGCCAGCAGCCCCCGATACAATGAGCAGTTCTTC.